The 20 T cell receptor beta chains reported below all come from one sample, sequenced in a study of blood T cells in healthy people across ages. Then a second PCR, running about 6 to 12 cycles, was carried out with a sample-barcoded 5' primer and a J-beta primer mix. MiXCR, run by TCRdb on the 5' RACE reads, gives a single entry per CDR3 protein. This repertoire shows hundreds of thousands of distinct CDR3 sequences, around 20% found once; its top ten account for roughly 3.7%. The sample taken for sequencing was blood. The receptors were gathered from a man between 65 and 85 years old in good health.

This clonotype was counted ten times or more. This chain uses TRBV9 with TRBJ2-5; 7 nucleotides align to TRBD1. The J call may be wrong; the DNA end is better matched by TRBJ2-7. Germline CDR1 is SGDLS and CDR2 is YYNGEE. The CDR3 is made up of 14 amino acids. The CDR3, as DNA: TGTGCCAGCAGCGTAGGACAGGGAACCTACGAGCAGTACTTC. It codes for CASSVGQGTYEQYF.

The chain is built from TRBV28 and TRBJ2-7; D is unclear. The germline V and J ends were trimmed by 9 bases and 7 bases, with 7 bases remaining between them. Germline-derived CDR1 and CDR2 are MDHEN and SYDVKM. The CDR3 has 9 amino acids. The CDR3, as DNA: TGTGCCAGGCCGCGGGAGCAGTACTTC. Its translation: CARPREQYF.

The chain is built from TRBV6-1 and TRBJ2-7, with D maybe TRBD2 (6 bases). The CDR3 runs 13 residues. V lost 4 bases, J lost 4 bases, and 11 bases lay in between. Germline V CDR1 and CDR2: MNHNS, SASEGT. CDR3 coding DNA: TGTGCCAGCAGTGCGCGGGGTTTTTACGAGCAGTACTTC. Translated, it gives CASSARGFYEQYF.

The chain links TRBV9 to TRBJ2-7, with D perhaps being TRBD1 or TRBD2 (5 bases each). The germline V and J ends were trimmed by 0 bases and 6 bases, with 10 bases remaining between them. This CDR3 region has 13 residues. From germline, CDR1 is SGDLS and CDR2 YYNGEE. CDR3 nucleotide sequence: TGTGCCAGCAGCGTAGAAGAGGGACGCGAGCAGTACTTC. It codes for CASSVEEGREQYF.

The V gene is TRBV7-3, the J gene TRBJ1-6, with unresolved D. Looked up from germline, CDR1 is SGHTA and CDR2 is FQGTGA. The CDR3 covers 12 residues. With 3 bases removed from V and 11 bases from J, the gap between germline ends came to 8 bases. CDR3 in amino acids: CASSFPNTPLHF. CDR3 coding DNA: TGTGCCAGCAGCTTTCCCAATACACCCCTCCACTTT. The variable domain in full, with the rest retrieved from reference TRBV7-3 and TRBJ1-6, is GAGVSQTPSNKVTEKGKYVELRCDPISGHTALYWYRQSLGQGPEFLIYFQGTGAADDSGLPNDRFFAVRPEGSVSTLKIQRTERGDSAVYLCASSFPNTPLHFGNGTRLTVT.

This chain joins TRBV2 and TRBJ2-1; D unresolved. With 6 bases removed from V and 5 bases from J, the gap between germline ends came to 14 bases. The CDR3 is 14 amino acids. Germline assignment: CDR1 SNHLY and CDR2 FYNNEI. CDR3 coding DNA: TGTGCCAGCAGCCCGGCCGGGCCGAACAATGAGCAGTTCTTC. Its translation: CASSPAGPNNEQFF.

This clonotype came up many times. This sequence joins TRBV4-1 and TRBJ2-7, with 12 bases aligning to TRBD1. The germline CDR1 and CDR2 sequences are MGHRA and YSYEKL. The CDR3 is 17 amino acids. The trim removed 1 base at V and 4 bases at J, leaving 8 bases unmatched. This chain's CDR3 is CASSQARDRGQRYEQYF. For the CDR3, the DNA is TGCGCCAGCAGCCAAGCCCGGGACAGGGGGCAACGATACGAGCAGTACTTC.

The chain carries TRBV27 and TRBJ2-2; 9 bases are a match to TRBD2. The CDR3 has 16 amino acids. The ends lost 0 bases at V and 5 bases at J; junction bases unmatched: 4. Germline V lookup: CDR1 MNHEY, CDR2 SMNVEV (reference sequence). In DNA form, the CDR3 reads TGTGCCAGCAGTTTATCAGGAGCGGGAGGAACCGGGGAGCTGTTTTTT. Protein product: CASSLSGAGGTGELFF.

In this sample, this clonotype turned up a few times. This chain links TRBV29-1 with TRBJ2-3; 10 bases line up with TRBD2. The V and J ends lost 6 bases and 2 bases, in that order; junction bases with no gene match: 5. The germline CDR1 and CDR2 sequences are SQVTM and ANQGSEA. This CDR3 comprises 14 residues. CDR3 loop: CSVRTSGNTDTQYF. The CDR3 nucleotides read TGCAGCGTGCGGACTAGCGGAAACACAGATACGCAGTATTTT.

The V and J genes are TRBV9 and TRBJ2-5, with 13 bases lining up with TRBD2. The germline V gene encodes CDR1 SGDLS and CDR2 YYNGEE. The J segment lost 2 bases and the V segment lost 0 bases, leaving 1 base of the junction unmatched. The CDR3 totals 16 residues. The CDR3 DNA reads TGTGCCAGCAGCGTAGAGGGACTAGCGGGACAAGAGACCCAGTACTTC. This encodes CASSVEGLAGQETQYF.

As for this clonotype: At one end, the junction sequence differs from germline, possibly due to a read error. The chain joins TRBV20-1 to TRBJ2-3; 14 positions agree with TRBD2. The CDR3 sequence is 17 residues long. The V gene's germline CDR1 is DFQATT and CDR2 SNEGSKA (reference sequence). The CDR3 spells CSAKGLAGVIVTDTQYF. The CDR3, as DNA: TGCAGTGCTAAGGGACTAGCGGGAGTAATTGTAACAGACACGCAGTATTTT.

This clonotype was seen more than once but under ten times. The chain has TRBV20-1 and TRBJ1-2, with D unclear. CDR3 size: 13 residues. Trimming took off 0 bases at V and 4 bases at J, with 9 bases between the two ends. Per the germline V gene, CDR1 is DFQATT and CDR2 is SNEGSKA (reference sequence). CDR3 bases: TGCAGTGCTAGAGATGCGGGGAGCTATGGCTACACCTTC. This translates into CSARDAGSYGYTF.

This chain uses TRBV2 with TRBJ2-2, with D possibly being TRBD1 (6 bases). Per germline, CDR1 SNHLY and CDR2 FYNNEI. Trimming cost V 5 bases and J 7 bases, with 14 bases left between them. The CDR3 sequence is 14 residues long. CDR3 amino acids: CASSNRDVVGELFF. In DNA form, the CDR3 reads TGTGCCAGCAGTAACAGGGATGTGGTCGGGGAGCTGTTTTTT.

This clonotype showed up just a few times. The chain combines TRBV28 with TRBJ2-5; maybe TRBD2 (6 bases). Trimming stripped 2 bases from V and 4 bases from J, with 11 bases between. Germline V CDR1 and CDR2: MDHEN, SYDVKM. This CDR3 region has 14 residues. In DNA, the CDR3 is TGTGCCAGCAGTTTAGCGGGAAACATAGAGACCCAGTACTTC. It is translated as CASSLAGNIETQYF.

A few counts support this clonotype. V is TRBV5-1 and J is TRBJ2-2; D is uncertain. V shed 0 bases and J shed 4 bases, with 7 bases lying between them. Germline CDR1 reads SGHRS; CDR2 reads YFSETQ. CDR3 size: 14 residues. The CDR3: CASSLGYTTGELFF. The CDR3 DNA sequence: TGCGCCAGCAGCTTGGGGTACACCACCGGGGAGCTGTTTTTT.

The chain links TRBV20-1 to TRBJ2-3, with TRBD1 matching over 8 bases. Trimming cost V 6 bases and J 0 bases; bases outside gene matches: 8. Germline V CDR1 and CDR2: DFQATT, SNEGSKA (reference sequence). The CDR3 sequence is 15 residues long. The CDR3 loop is CSAVDRDLSTDTQYF. The CDR3, as DNA: TGCAGTGCCGTGGACAGGGATTTGAGCACAGATACGCAGTATTTT.

This chain uses TRBV20-1 with TRBJ2-1; tentative D call: TRBD2 (7 bases). The V end lost 1 base, the J end lost 3 bases, and 25 bases lay between the germline ends. The CDR3 sequence is 19 residues long. The germline gives CDR1 DFQATT, CDR2 SNEGSKA (reference sequence). For the CDR3, the DNA is TGCAGTGCTAGAGCGACAGGTGGGAAAGGGCTAGCGGACTACAATGAGCAGTTCTTC. Translated, it gives CSARATGGKGLADYNEQFF.

This clonotype was counted a few times. The rearrangement uses TRBV4-1 and TRBJ2-5; D unresolved. This CDR3 has 13 amino acids. The germline CDR1 and CDR2 sequences are MGHRA and YSYEKL. V was cut by 1 base and J by 3 bases, with 6 bases left in between. The CDR3 loop is CASSQAAEETQYF. DNA for the CDR3: TGCGCCAGCAGCCAAGCTGCTGAAGAGACCCAGTACTTC.

This clonotype was detected only once. V is TRBV3-1 and J is TRBJ2-7, with 8 bases that match TRBD1. The CDR3 runs 16 residues. Germline lookup yields CDR1 LGHDT and CDR2 YNNKEL (reference sequence). With V trimmed by 3 bases and J by 5 bases, 12 bases remained unmatched. The CDR3 DNA is TGTGCCAGCAGCCATGGAGACAGGGGACAACTAGACGAGCAGTACTTC. Protein product: CASSHGDRGQLDEQYF.

This clonotype was counted a few times. This chain joins TRBV20-1 and TRBJ1-6; D is unclear. Germline V gene sequence: CDR1 DFQATT, CDR2 SNEGSKA (reference sequence). V lost 1 base and J 5 bases, leaving 12 bases between the germline ends. This CDR3 spans 15 amino acids. CDR3 DNA: TGCAGTGCTAGAGCTACCGGCTACGATAATTCACCCCTCCACTTT. Its translation is CSARATGYDNSPLHF.